A selection of T cell receptor beta chains follows, all from one sample in a study of shared clonotypes between healthy human individuals. TCRdb keeps only in-frame clones here, not all; method: immunoSEQ multiplex PCR. The repertoire holds about 2.4 million clones, with more than 85% as singletons. The sequencing input was naive CD4+ T cells from PBMCs. All receptors derive from a man aged 18-30 years in good health. Some clones in this sample may be carry-over from other donors' samples. Each CDR3 is given with its conserved first and last residue. A D gene is named only where the DNA matches it firmly. The size of a clone is reported for some rows only, either as once, few or many, or as a class for expanded clones.

cdr3_nt: TGTGCCAGTATGGGGCTGGGCAATCAGCCCCAGCATTTT; cdr3_aa: CASMGLGNQPQHF; v_call: TRBV19; clone_size: NA; j_call: TRBJ1-5; cdr3_length: 13; d_call: NA
cdr3_nt: TGCAGTGCTCTGGCGACAGATACGCAGTATTTT; cdr3_aa: CSALATDTQYF; v_call: TRBV20-1; clone_size: NA; j_call: TRBJ2-3; cdr3_length: 11; d_call: NA
cdr3_nt: TGTGCCAGCAGCCCGGCCTTTGGATACACTGAAGCTTTCTTT; cdr3_aa: CASSPAFGYTEAFF; v_call: TRBV9; clone_size: few; j_call: TRBJ1-1; cdr3_length: 14; d_call: NA
cdr3_nt: TGTGCCAGCAGCCCGGGACGTCGAGACAATGAGCAGTTCTTC; cdr3_aa: CASSPGRRDNEQFF; v_call: TRBV11-2; clone_size: NA; j_call: TRBJ2-1; cdr3_length: 14; d_call: NA
cdr3_nt: TGTGCCAGCAGCTTACGGACAAGCGAGCAGTACTTC; cdr3_aa: CASSLRTSEQYF; v_call: TRBV5-8; clone_size: NA; j_call: TRBJ2-7; cdr3_length: 12; d_call: NA
cdr3_nt: TGTGCCAGCAGTTCTGGGGACAGGGGTAACGAGCAGTACTTC; cdr3_aa: CASSSGDRGNEQYF; v_call: TRBV28; clone_size: NA; j_call: TRBJ2-7; cdr3_length: 14; d_call: TRBD1
cdr3_nt: TGTGCCACCAGCAGAGATCACGAGACCCAGTACTTC; cdr3_aa: CATSRDHETQYF; v_call: TRBV15; clone_size: NA; j_call: TRBJ2-5; cdr3_length: 12; d_call: NA
cdr3_nt: TGTGCCACCCTAGGGGGCCGACAGGGGGTCCATCAGCCCCAGCATTTT; cdr3_aa: CATLGGRQGVHQPQHF; v_call: TRBV6-6; clone_size: NA; j_call: TRBJ1-5; cdr3_length: 16; d_call: TRBD1
cdr3_nt: TGTGCCTGGAGCAACAATGAGCAGTTCTTC; cdr3_aa: CAWSNNEQFF; v_call: TRBV30; clone_size: NA; j_call: TRBJ2-1; cdr3_length: 10; d_call: NA
cdr3_nt: TGTGCCAGCAGCTTCAGGAACACCGGGGAGCTGTTTTTT; cdr3_aa: CASSFRNTGELFF; v_call: TRBV5-5; clone_size: NA; j_call: TRBJ2-2; cdr3_length: 13; d_call: NA
cdr3_nt: TGTGCCAGCCTCGACTCGGGACAGGGGGCCACTAATGAAAAACTGTTTTTT; cdr3_aa: CASLDSGQGATNEKLFF; v_call: TRBV25-1; clone_size: NA; j_call: TRBJ1-4; cdr3_length: 17; d_call: TRBD1
cdr3_nt: TGTGCCAGCAGTTTAGTACGGGGGCGCTACGAGCAGTACTTC; cdr3_aa: CASSLVRGRYEQYF; v_call: TRBV28; clone_size: NA; j_call: TRBJ2-7; cdr3_length: 14; d_call: NA
cdr3_nt: TGTGCCAGTAGTATTCGGCCTACCTTAACACAGGGTTTGTACCAGCCCCAGCATTTT; cdr3_aa: CASSIRPTLTQGLYQPQHF; v_call: TRBV19; clone_size: NA; j_call: TRBJ1-5; cdr3_length: 19; d_call: NA
cdr3_nt: TGTGCCAGCAGCCCTCGACCCGCGGTCTTCTCTGGGGCCAACGTCCTGACTTTC; cdr3_aa: CASSPRPAVFSGANVLTF; v_call: TRBV7-6; clone_size: NA; j_call: TRBJ2-6; cdr3_length: 18; d_call: NA
cdr3_nt: TGTGCCACCCCCGGGGGGGGGCGCGGAGGCTACACCTTC; cdr3_aa: CATPGGGRGGYTF; v_call: TRBV19; clone_size: NA; j_call: TRBJ1-2; cdr3_length: 13; d_call: NA
cdr3_nt: TGTGCCAGCAGCGCTGGGACGGAGGCCTACCAAGAGACCCAGTACTTC; cdr3_aa: CASSAGTEAYQETQYF; v_call: TRBV9; clone_size: NA; j_call: TRBJ2-5; cdr3_length: 16; d_call: NA
cdr3_nt: TGTGCCAGCAGCGAAGATGGTACGCAGTATTTT; cdr3_aa: CASSEDGTQYF; v_call: TRBV6-5; clone_size: NA; j_call: TRBJ2-3; cdr3_length: 11; d_call: NA
cdr3_nt: TGTGCCACTTCAAAGGGACCTAATGAAAAACTGTTTTTT; cdr3_aa: CATSKGPNEKLFF; v_call: TRBV7-9; clone_size: few; j_call: TRBJ1-4; cdr3_length: 13; d_call: NA
cdr3_nt: TGTGCCAGCTCACCAGTAGGACAGGGCCTCACTGAAGCTTTCTTT; cdr3_aa: CASSPVGQGLTEAFF; v_call: TRBV18; clone_size: NA; j_call: TRBJ1-1; cdr3_length: 15; d_call: TRBD1
cdr3_nt: TGTGCCACGAGCGGGAGAATAAACTACGAGCAGTACTTC; cdr3_aa: CATSGRINYEQYF; v_call: TRBV6-6; clone_size: NA; j_call: TRBJ2-7; cdr3_length: 13; d_call: TRBD2
cdr3_nt: TGTGCCAGCAGCTTGGCATCTGCAGGTGGGGGGCGTGGGAAACTGTTTTTT; cdr3_aa: CASSLASAGGGRGKLFF; v_call: TRBV7-8; clone_size: NA; j_call: TRBJ1-4; cdr3_length: 17; d_call: NA